The 10 T cell receptor beta chains listed next were all sequenced from one sample in a study of T cells in Graves' hyperthyroidism and ophthalmopathy. Using RNA transcripts as the source, TCR beta CDR3 regions were amplified. A first-round RT-PCR of the TCR CDR3 used the HTBI primer set. One entry per CDR3 protein, called by TCRdb with MiXCR from the multiplex PCR reads. The sample comprises approximately 610,000 distinct CDR3 sequences, under 15% of which are singletons, and approximately 4.2% rests with the top ten. What was sequenced was blood. The receptors originated from a woman aged 40 to 49 with Graves' ophthalmopathy.

In its sample, this clonotype was seen many times. This chain links TRBV7-3 with TRBJ1-1; D gene ambiguous. CDR3 length: 17 residues. V dropped 0 bases and J dropped 0 bases, with 14 bases sitting between them. Germline CDR1 and CDR2: SGHTA and FQGTGA. The DNA of the CDR3 is TGTGCCAGCAGCTTAACGGCCAGATTGCGAATGAACACTGAAGCTTTCTTT. This codes for CASSLTARLRMNTEAFF.

This clonotype was detected a few times. The genes are TRBV6-4 and TRBJ2-2, with TRBD2 matching 8 bases. Unmatched junction bases numbered 23, after V lost 5 bases and J lost 0 bases. The germline V gene has CDR1 MRHNA and CDR2 SNTAGT. CDR3 length: 22 residues. CDR3 coding DNA: TGTGCCAGCAGTCCGTACCGGGGGGGCCTAGCCCGCCCGTACACGAACACCGGGGAGCTGTTTTTT. Translated: CASSPYRGGLARPYTNTGELFF.

This clonotype came up many times. The CDR3 loop reads CASSSSGVGELFF. Here the CDR3 DNA reads TGTGCCAGCAGTTCTAGCGGGGTCGGGGAGCTGTTTTTT. This sequence joins TRBV12-3 or TRBV12-4 and TRBJ2-2, with 9 bases aligning to TRBD2. This CDR3 comprises 13 residues. V was clipped by 4 bases and J by 7 bases; unmatched bases: 1.

This clonotype was recorded many times. The chain couples TRBV12-3 or TRBV12-4 to TRBJ2-7, with D hard to call. This CDR3 contains 15 residues. Between the trimmed V and J ends, which lost 3 bases and 1 base, there was a span of 13 bases. The CDR3 loop reads CASSFQSGLSYEQYF. The CDR3 DNA sequence: TGTGCCAGCAGTTTTCAATCTGGTCTGTCCTACGAGCAGTACTTC.

The sample holds many counts of this clonotype. The chain has TRBV2 and TRBJ2-2; D possibly corresponds to TRBD2 (5 bases). Germline CDR1 is SNHLY and CDR2 is FYNNEI. The CDR3 runs 13 residues. Trimming left V 6 bases short and J 7 bases short, with 12 bases between. The CDR3 DNA is TGTGCCAGCAGCAGGACTGGTAGCGGGGAGCTGTTTTTT. Its translation: CASSRTGSGELFF.

The table lists this clonotype with many counts. V is TRBV29-1 and J is TRBJ1-1; 9 nucleotides line up with TRBD1. J gave up 4 bases and V 7 bases, and 4 bases lay outside the gene matches. The CDR3 is made up of 12 amino acids. CDR1 SQVTM and CDR2 ANQGSEA come from the germline V gene. The CDR3 is CSESTGGTEAFF. In DNA form, the CDR3 reads TGCAGCGAGTCGACAGGGGGCACTGAAGCTTTCTTT.

Turning to this clonotype: This may be a read error, as it is one base from a much larger clone. The chain uses TRBV19 and TRBJ1-5; D gene unclear. The germline gives CDR1 LNHDA, CDR2 SQIVND (reference sequence). This CDR3 has 14 residues. For the CDR3, the DNA is TGTGCCAGTAGTCGTCGGGGAAGCAATCAGCCCCAGAATTTT. This encodes CASSRRGSNQPQNF.

This clonotype was counted ten times or more. This chain connects TRBV6-1 to TRBJ2-7; maybe TRBD2 (5 bases). V gave up 3 bases and J gave up 13 bases, with 13 bases separating them. Germline-derived CDR1 and CDR2 are MNHNS and SASEGT. The CDR3 is 11 amino acids. CDR3 loop: CASSDGPTGYF. CDR3 sequence (DNA): TGTGCCAGCAGTGACGGACCTACGGGATACTTC.

This clonotype has ten or more counts. The rearrangement links TRBV4-1 to TRBJ2-7; D possibly corresponds to TRBD2 (5 bases). Germline V gene sequence: CDR1 MGHRA, CDR2 YSYEKL. CDR3 size: 14 residues. The germline V and J ends were trimmed by 0 bases and 4 bases, with 10 bases remaining between them. The CDR3 region has the DNA TGCGCCAGCAGCCAAGATAGGACTCCATACGAGCAGTACTTC. This gives the protein CASSQDRTPYEQYF.

The sample holds many counts of this clonotype. As DNA, the CDR3 is TGTGCCAGCAGCTTAGTGACGGGGGCGCCCCAAGAGACCCAGTACTTC. This gives the protein CASSLVTGAPQETQYF. The genes are TRBV11-2 and TRBJ2-5, with D perhaps TRBD1 or TRBD2 (6 bases each). V lost 1 base to trimming and J lost 1 base, with 13 bases between them. This CDR3 comprises 16 residues. Germline assignment: CDR1 SGHAT and CDR2 FQNNGV.